This paragraph covers one T cell receptor (beta chain) sequence. The sample is drawn from a study of blood T cell repertoires in COVID-19. Study background: Sample material is recorded as cDNA or gDNA derived from T cells, B-cell-depleted T cells, or PBMCs.

This CDR3 has 14 residues. CDR1 is LGHDT and CDR2 is YNNKEL in the germline V gene (reference sequence). Trimming removed 2 bases at V and 1 base at J, with 8 bases between. TCRdb keeps only in-frame clones here, not all; method: immunoSEQ multiplex PCR. In the table there are 90,000 to 110,000 clones, approximately 78% of which are singletons. This TCR derives from a woman at least 80 years old with acute or convalescent COVID-19. Sequencing used peripheral blood. The chain is built from TRBV3-1 (or the pseudogene TRBV3-2) and TRBJ1-1; tentative D call: TRBD1 (5 bases). The CDR3, as DNA: TGTGCCAGCAGCCAATTAGGACAGAACACTGAAGCTTTCTTT. Its translation is CASSQLGQNTEAFF.